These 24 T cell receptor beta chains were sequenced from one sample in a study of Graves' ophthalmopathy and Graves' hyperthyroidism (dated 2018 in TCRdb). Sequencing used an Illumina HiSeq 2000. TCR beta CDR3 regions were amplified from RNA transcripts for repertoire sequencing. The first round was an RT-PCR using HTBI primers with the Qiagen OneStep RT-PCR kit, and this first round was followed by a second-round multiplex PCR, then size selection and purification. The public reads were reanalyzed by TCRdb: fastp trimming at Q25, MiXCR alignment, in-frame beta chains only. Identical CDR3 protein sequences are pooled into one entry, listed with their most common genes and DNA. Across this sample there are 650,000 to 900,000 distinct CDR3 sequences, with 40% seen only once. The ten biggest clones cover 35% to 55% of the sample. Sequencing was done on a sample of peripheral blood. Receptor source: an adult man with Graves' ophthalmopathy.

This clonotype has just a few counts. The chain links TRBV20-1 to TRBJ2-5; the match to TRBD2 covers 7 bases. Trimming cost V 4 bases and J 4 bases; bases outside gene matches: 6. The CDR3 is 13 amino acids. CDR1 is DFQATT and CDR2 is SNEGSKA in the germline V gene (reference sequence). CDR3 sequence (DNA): TGCAGTGCTATCAGCGGGGCTGGAGAGACCCAGTACTTC. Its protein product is CSAISGAGETQYF.

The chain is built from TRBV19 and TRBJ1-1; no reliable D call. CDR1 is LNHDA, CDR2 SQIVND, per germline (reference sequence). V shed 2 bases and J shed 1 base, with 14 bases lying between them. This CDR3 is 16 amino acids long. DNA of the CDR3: TGTGCCAGTAGTATATTAACACGCCGTCCGAACACTGAAGCTTTCTTT. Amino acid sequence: CASSILTRRPNTEAFF.

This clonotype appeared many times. The CDR3 region is CSGVPGTPTEAFF. The CDR3 nucleotides are TGCAGCGGCGTTCCCGGGACACCGACTGAAGCTTTCTTT. The chain has TRBV29-1 and TRBJ1-1, with D perhaps TRBD1 (6 bases). Trimming stripped 7 bases from V and 5 bases from J, with 17 bases between. This CDR3 is built from 13 residues. Germline values: CDR1 SQVTM, CDR2 ANQGSEA.

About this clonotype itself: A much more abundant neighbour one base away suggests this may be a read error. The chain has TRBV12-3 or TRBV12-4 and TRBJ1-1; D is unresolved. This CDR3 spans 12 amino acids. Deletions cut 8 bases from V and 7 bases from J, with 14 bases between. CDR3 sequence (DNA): TGTGCCAGCTCACGTGGCACCCTTGAAGCTTTCTTT. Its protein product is CASSRGTLEAFF.

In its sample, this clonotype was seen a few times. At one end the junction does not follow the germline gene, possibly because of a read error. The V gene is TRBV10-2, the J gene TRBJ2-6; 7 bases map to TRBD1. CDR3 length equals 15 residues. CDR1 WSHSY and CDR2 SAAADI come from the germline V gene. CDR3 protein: CASTDQGAGANVLTF. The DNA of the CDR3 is TGTGCCAGCACCGACCAGGGGGCTGGGGCCAACGTCCTGACTTTC.

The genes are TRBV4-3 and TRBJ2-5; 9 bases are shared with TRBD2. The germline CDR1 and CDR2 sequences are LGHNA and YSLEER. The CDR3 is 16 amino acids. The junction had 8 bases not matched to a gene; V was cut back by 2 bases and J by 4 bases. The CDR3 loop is CASSQITGTSRETQYF. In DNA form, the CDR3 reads TGCGCCAGCAGCCAAATCACCGGGACTAGCAGAGAGACCCAGTACTTC.

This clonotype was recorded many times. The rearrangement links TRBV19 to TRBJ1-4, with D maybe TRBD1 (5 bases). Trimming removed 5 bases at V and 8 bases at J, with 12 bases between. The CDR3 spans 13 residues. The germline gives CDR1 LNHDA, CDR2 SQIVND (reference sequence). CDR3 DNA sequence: TGTGCCAGTAGTGCTGCCTACAGGGAAAAACTGTTTTTT. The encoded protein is CASSAAYREKLFF.

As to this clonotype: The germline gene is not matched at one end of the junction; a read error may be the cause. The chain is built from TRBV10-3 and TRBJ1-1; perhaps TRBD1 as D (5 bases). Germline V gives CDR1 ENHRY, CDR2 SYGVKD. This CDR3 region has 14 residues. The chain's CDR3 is CASSWGGGGSEAFF. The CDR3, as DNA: TGTGCCAGCAGTTGGGGAGGTGGGGGGTCTGAAGCTTTCTTT.

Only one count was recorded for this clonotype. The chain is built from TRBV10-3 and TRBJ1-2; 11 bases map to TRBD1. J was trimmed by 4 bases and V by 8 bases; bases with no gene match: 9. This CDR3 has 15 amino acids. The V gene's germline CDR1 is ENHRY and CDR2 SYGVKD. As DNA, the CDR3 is TGTGCCATCTCTCCGGGGACAGGGGGTAGCTATGGCTACACCTTC. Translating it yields CAISPGTGGSYGYTF.

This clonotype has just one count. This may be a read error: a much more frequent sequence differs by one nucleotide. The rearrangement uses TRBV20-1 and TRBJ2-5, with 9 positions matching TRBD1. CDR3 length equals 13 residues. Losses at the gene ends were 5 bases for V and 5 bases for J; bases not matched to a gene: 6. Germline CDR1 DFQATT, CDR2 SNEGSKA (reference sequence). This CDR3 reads CSAGTGRMETQYF. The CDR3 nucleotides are TGCAGTGCTGGGACAGGGCGTATGGAGACCCAGTACTTC.

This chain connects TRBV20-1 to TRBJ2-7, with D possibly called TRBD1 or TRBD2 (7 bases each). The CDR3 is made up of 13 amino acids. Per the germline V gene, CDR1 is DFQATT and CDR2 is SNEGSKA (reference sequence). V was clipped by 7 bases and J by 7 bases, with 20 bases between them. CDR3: CSVQGRQGGEQYF. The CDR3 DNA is TGCAGTGTACAAGGCCGCCAGGGGGGGGAGCAGTACTTC.

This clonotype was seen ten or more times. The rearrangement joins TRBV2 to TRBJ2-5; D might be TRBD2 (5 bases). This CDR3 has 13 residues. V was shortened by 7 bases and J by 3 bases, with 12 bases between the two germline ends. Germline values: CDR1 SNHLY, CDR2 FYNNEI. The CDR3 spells CASNKPLEETQYF. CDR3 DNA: TGTGCCAGCAACAAACCACTAGAAGAGACCCAGTACTTC. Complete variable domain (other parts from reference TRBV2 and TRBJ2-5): EPEVTQTPSHQVTQMGQEVILRCVPISNHLYFYWYRQILGQKVEFLVSFYNNEISEKSEIFDDQFSVERPDGSNFTLKIRSTKLEDSAMYFCASNKPLEETQYFGPGTRLLVL.

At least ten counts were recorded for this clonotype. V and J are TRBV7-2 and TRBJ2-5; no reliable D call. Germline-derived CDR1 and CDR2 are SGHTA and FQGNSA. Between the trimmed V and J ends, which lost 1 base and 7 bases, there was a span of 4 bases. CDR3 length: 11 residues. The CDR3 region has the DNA TGTGCCAGCAGCTTAGGGAGGACCCAGTACTTC. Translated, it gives CASSLGRTQYF.

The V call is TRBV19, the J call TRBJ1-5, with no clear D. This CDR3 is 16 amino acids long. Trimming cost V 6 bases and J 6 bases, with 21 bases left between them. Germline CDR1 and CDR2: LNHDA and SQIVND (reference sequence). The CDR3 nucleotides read TGTGCCAGTAGCGCGGGGAGGGTTGGTTCTCGTCAGCCCCAGCATTTT. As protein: CASSAGRVGSRQPQHF. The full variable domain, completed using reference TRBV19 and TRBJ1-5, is DGGITQSPKYLFRKEGQNVTLSCEQNLNHDAMYWYRQDPGQGLRLIYYSQIVNDFQKGDIAEGYSVSREKKESFPLTVTSAQKNPTAFYLCASSAGRVGSRQPQHFGDGTRLSIL.

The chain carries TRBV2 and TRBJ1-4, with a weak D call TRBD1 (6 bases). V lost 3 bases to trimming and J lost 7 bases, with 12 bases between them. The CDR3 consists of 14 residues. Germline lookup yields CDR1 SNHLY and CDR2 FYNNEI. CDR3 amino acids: CASSDTGYGEKLFF. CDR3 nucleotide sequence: TGTGCCAGCAGTGACACAGGGTACGGTGAAAAACTGTTTTTT.

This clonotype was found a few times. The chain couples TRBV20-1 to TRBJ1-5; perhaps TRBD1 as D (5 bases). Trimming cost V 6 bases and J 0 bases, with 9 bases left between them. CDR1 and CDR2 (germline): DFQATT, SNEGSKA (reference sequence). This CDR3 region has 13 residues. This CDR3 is CSAAGVSNQPQHF. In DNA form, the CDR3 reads TGCAGTGCCGCGGGGGTTAGCAATCAGCCCCAGCATTTT.

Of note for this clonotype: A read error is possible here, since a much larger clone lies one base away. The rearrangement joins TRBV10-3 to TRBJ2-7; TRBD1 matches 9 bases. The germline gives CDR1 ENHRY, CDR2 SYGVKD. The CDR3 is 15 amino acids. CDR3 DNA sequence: TGTGCCACCAGTGAGACGCCCCGGGACAGGGACGAGCAGTACTTC. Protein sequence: CATSETPRDRDEQYF.

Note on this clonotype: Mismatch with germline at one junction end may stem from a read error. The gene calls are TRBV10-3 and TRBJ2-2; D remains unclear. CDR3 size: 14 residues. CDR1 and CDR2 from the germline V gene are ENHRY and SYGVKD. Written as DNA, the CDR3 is TGTGCCAGCAGTCCCGTATACAACACCGGGGAGCTGTTTTTT. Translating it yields CASSPVYNTGELFF.

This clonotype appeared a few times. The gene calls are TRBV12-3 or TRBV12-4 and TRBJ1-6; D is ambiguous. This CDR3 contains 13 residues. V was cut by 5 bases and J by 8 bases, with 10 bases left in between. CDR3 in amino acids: CASSELLDSPLHF. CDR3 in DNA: TGTGCCAGCAGTGAACTTCTGGATTCACCCCTCCACTTT.

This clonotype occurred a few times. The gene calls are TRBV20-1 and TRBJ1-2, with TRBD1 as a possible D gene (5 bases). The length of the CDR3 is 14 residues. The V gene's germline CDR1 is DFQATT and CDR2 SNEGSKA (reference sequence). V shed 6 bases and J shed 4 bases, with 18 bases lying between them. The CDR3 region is CSAGGVSGIYGYTF. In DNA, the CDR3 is TGCAGTGCCGGGGGGGTCAGTGGAATCTATGGCTACACCTTC.

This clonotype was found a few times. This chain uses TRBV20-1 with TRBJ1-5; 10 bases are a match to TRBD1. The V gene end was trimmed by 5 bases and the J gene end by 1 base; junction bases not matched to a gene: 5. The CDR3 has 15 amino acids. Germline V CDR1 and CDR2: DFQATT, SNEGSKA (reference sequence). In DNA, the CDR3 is TGCAGTGCTGAAGGACAGGGGGAGAGCAATCAGCCCCAGCATTTT. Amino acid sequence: CSAEGQGESNQPQHF.

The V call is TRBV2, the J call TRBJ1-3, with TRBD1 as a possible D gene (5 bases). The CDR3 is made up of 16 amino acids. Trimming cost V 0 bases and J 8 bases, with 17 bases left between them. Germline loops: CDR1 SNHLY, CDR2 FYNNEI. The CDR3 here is CASSEAGGDYGYTIYF. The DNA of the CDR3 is TGTGCCAGCAGTGAAGCTGGGGGGGACTATGGCTACACCATATATTTT.

The chain's CDR3 is CASRPGEQGTEAFF. Written as DNA, the CDR3 is TGCGCCAGCAGGCCAGGGGAGCAGGGCACTGAAGCTTTCTTT. The chain joins TRBV4-1 to TRBJ1-1; D is perhaps TRBD1 (6 bases). Between the trimmed V and J ends, which lost 6 bases and 4 bases, there was a span of 15 bases. CDR1 and CDR2 (germline): MGHRA, YSYEKL. The CDR3 has 14 amino acids.

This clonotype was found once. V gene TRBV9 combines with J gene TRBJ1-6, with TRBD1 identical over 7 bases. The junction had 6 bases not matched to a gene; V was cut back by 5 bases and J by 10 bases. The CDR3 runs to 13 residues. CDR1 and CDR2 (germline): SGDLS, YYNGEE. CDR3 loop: CASSNRGESPLHF. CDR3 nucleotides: TGTGCCAGCAGTAACAGGGGCGAGTCACCCCTCCACTTT.